This is a list of T cell receptor beta chains from one sample in a study of blood T cell repertoires in COVID-19. TCRdb's copy holds only in-frame clones and misses some; the assay was immunoSEQ multiplex PCR. Of fewer than 200,000 clones in the sample, 65% to 90% were seen once. Sequencing input: peripheral blood. The receptors shown here come from a man aged 50-60 years with active or convalescent COVID-19. CDR3s leave out the opening cysteine and the closing phenylalanine or tryptophan. A D gene is named only where the DNA matches it firmly. Clone size, where shown, is once, few, many, or a class for clones that have expanded.

abundance	v_gene	d_gene	j_gene	len	CDR3aa
-	TRBV5-1	-	TRBJ1-2	10	ASSFDSQRYT
-	TRBV7-6	TRBD2	TRBJ2-2	16	ASSLVVGLAGAGGELF
few	TRBV30	TRBD2	TRBJ2-1	15	AWSTGIAGAFYNEQF
-	TRBV19	TRBD2	TRBJ2-1	11	ASRAGEADEQF
-	TRBV27	-	TRBJ2-5	9	ASSSLGTQY
-	TRBV20-1	TRBD2	TRBJ2-1	15	SASRAGGKSSYNEQF
-	TRBV7-9	-	TRBJ2-1	13	ASSLEAQGYNEQF
-	TRBV25-1	TRBD1	TRBJ1-6	12	ASRETGDGSPLH
-	TRBV5-1	-	TRBJ2-3	14	ASSRGDWAGTDTQY
few	TRBV4-2	TRBD1	TRBJ2-7	14	ASSQDLQGQGYEQY
-	TRBV5-6	-	TRBJ1-1	9	ASSRQSEAF
-	TRBV28	-	TRBJ1-1	11	ASNLNPGGRAF
-	TRBV27	TRBD2	TRBJ2-4	14	ASSSIAGGPGDIQY
-	TRBV18	-	TRBJ2-7	12	ASSPDIASHEQY
once	TRBV14	TRBD2	TRBJ2-5	15	ASSQGLTSGAQETQY
-	TRBV10-3	-	TRBJ2-7	8	AIRTLEQY
-	TRBV19	TRBD1	TRBJ2-1	12	ASSMDRGANEQF
once	TRBV6-5	TRBD1	TRBJ2-7	13	ASLPRTGGTYEQY
-	TRBV6-2/TRBV6-3	-	TRBJ2-3	12	ASTPRGGTDTQY
-	TRBV30	-	TRBJ1-2	10	AWSLAHFGYT
-	TRBV5-4	TRBD1	TRBJ2-5	14	ASSQGTGGNLETQY
-	TRBV2	-	TRBJ2-7	12	ASSEARASGEQY
-	TRBV24-1	TRBD1	TRBJ1-6	17	ATSDRNRPGQGVNSPLH
-	TRBV2	-	TRBJ1-4	11	ASTPSIGEKLF
-	TRBV10-3	-	TRBJ2-7	11	AITNRLDYEQY
-	TRBV19	-	TRBJ1-1	11	ASSINGNTEAF
-	TRBV2	-	TRBJ1-5	7	ATGQPQH
-	TRBV5-4	-	TRBJ2-1	13	ASSLNPDSYNEQF
-	TRBV4-1	TRBD2	TRBJ2-3	14	ASSQRGGASTDTQY
-	TRBV5-1	TRBD1	TRBJ1-1	14	ASSLAWDRLNTEAF
-	TRBV7-3	TRBD1	TRBJ2-5	11	ASSFGQGETQY
-	TRBV14	TRBD1	TRBJ2-5	13	ASSRTGEYQETQY
once	TRBV25-1	TRBD2	TRBJ2-1	12	ASSESRRGTSQF
-	TRBV2	-	TRBJ1-6	13	ASSEARSGWSPLH
-	TRBV5-1	-	TRBJ2-5	12	ASSLYNNQETQY
-	TRBV11-1	-	TRBJ2-5	12	ASSLAGVLKTQY
-	TRBV7-6	-	TRBJ2-3	13	ASSKVGVGTDTQY
-	TRBV21-1	-	TRBJ2-5	13	ASSPGGGHRETQY
-	TRBV20-1	-	TRBJ1-2	8	SASNYGYT
-	TRBV19	TRBD1	TRBJ2-7	13	ASSISGQGTYEQY
-	TRBV3-1/TRBV3-2	TRBD2	TRBJ2-3	13	ASSQVGLAGNTQY
-	TRBV19	-	TRBJ1-4	11	ASSQGFNEKLF
-	TRBV24-1	TRBD1	TRBJ2-2	15	ATSVPPGQGATGELF
-	TRBV7-3	TRBD2	TRBJ2-3	15	ASSLTPSGGATDTQY
-	TRBV3-1/TRBV3-2	-	TRBJ2-7	13	ASSQAAGIGYEQY
-	TRBV6-5	TRBD1	TRBJ1-1	12	ASIPGQANTEAF
few	TRBV19	-	TRBJ1-6	13	ASTPGQSYNSPLH
once	TRBV30	-	TRBJ1-3	14	AWRALGTASGNTIY
-	TRBV30	-	TRBJ1-1	11	AWSITVNTEAF
-	TRBV6-5	TRBD1	TRBJ1-1	11	ASRTGQGPEAF
-	TRBV11-1	-	TRBJ1-1	14	ASSFRTRNMNTEAF
-	TRBV12-2	-	TRBJ2-1	13	ASRLVSGSRYEQF
-	TRBV7-3	TRBD1	TRBJ1-2	11	ASSFLTGDGYT
-	TRBV28	-	TRBJ2-1	10	ASSSTTGRQF
-	TRBV10-3	-	TRBJ1-1	13	AISGGDGAHTEAF
-	TRBV2	-	TRBJ1-5	13	ASSEGQYSNQPQH
-	TRBV27	-	TRBJ2-3	14	ASSPYRDGSPDTQY
-	TRBV19	-	TRBJ1-4	15	ASSIGGNSATNEKLF
-	TRBV28	-	TRBJ2-2	12	ASIKGVLSGELF
-	TRBV3-1/TRBV3-2	TRBD1	TRBJ1-4	13	ASSQGGTANEKLF